Sequencing of this TCR beta chain was carried out in a study of blood T cell repertoires in COVID-19. About the research overall: Samples representing acute and convalescent COVID-19 were sourced from the United States, Italy and Spain. PBMCs, B-cell-depleted T cells, or T cells provided the cDNA or gDNA that made up the material.

This clone was seen a handful of times. As originally analysed: Estimation of nucleated cell counts was performed using reference gene primer amplification. Assay used: immunoSEQ multiplex PCR; TCRdb lists only in-frame clones, some missing. That table gives V, J and clone size, and the DNA gave D and trimming. The table lists more than 65,000 clones, approximately 82% of them singletons. V lost 0 bases and J lost 5, with 11 bases in between. This CDR3 has 16 amino acids. Germline V gene lookup returns CDR1 LGHNA and CDR2 YNFKEQ. The specimen sequenced was peripheral blood. V gene TRBV4-2 combines with J gene TRBJ1-6; maybe TRBD1 (5 bases). The TCR originated in a woman aged 45-59 years with acute or convalescent COVID-19. The CDR3 protein is CASSQDQGTNNSPLHF. CDR3 DNA sequence: TGTGCCAGCAGCCAAGATCAGGGCACAAATAATTCACCCCTCCACTTT.